Following are 15 T cell receptor beta chains from one sample sequenced in a study of cytomegalovirus exposure and HLA in healthy donors. PCR amplification relied on 60 Vbeta primers (plus 13 Jbeta primers). Sequencing was performed with immunoSEQ multiplex PCR; in TCRdb, only in-frame clones are kept and a portion is missing. Among some 120,000 clones, about 68% were seen once, and the ten largest hold 8% to 9.5%. Specimen: PBMCs. The receptors here all came from a middle-aged woman in good health and CMV-seropositive.

Here the CDR3 reads CAWRRTGGSANYGYTF. As DNA, the CDR3 is TGTGCCTGGAGGCGGACAGGGGGCTCGGCTAACTATGGCTACACCTTC. This rearrangement joins TRBV30 to TRBJ1-2, with TRBD1 identical over 11 bases. The CDR3 contains 16 residues. J gave up 0 bases and V 3 bases, and 6 bases lay outside the gene matches. Looked up from germline, CDR1 is GTSNPN and CDR2 is SVGIG (reference sequence).

This clone was seen a few times. The chain is built from TRBV19 and TRBJ1-4; 7 positions agree with TRBD1. The junction had 12 bases not matched to a gene; V was cut back by 6 bases and J by 8 bases. The CDR3 contains 15 residues. Germline lookup yields CDR1 LNHDA and CDR2 SQIVND (reference sequence). The CDR3 region is CASSSRTGGGEKLFF. CDR3 sequence (DNA): TGTGCCAGTAGCTCCCGGACAGGAGGGGGAGAAAAACTGTTTTTT.

This clone came up a few times. The rearrangement uses TRBV15 and TRBJ2-1; possible D gene TRBD2, 6 bases. Germline assignment: CDR1 LNHNV and CDR2 YYDKDF (reference sequence). The germline V and J ends were trimmed by 1 base and 5 bases, with 21 bases remaining between them. The CDR3 spans 18 residues. CDR3 amino acids: CATSRGGVGDWENNEQFF. The CDR3 nucleotides are TGTGCCACCAGCAGAGGCGGGGTAGGGGACTGGGAAAACAATGAGCAGTTCTTC.

Worth noting for this clone: Other DNA sequences in this specimen translate into the identical CDR3. V gene TRBV28 combines with J gene TRBJ2-1, with D possibly matching TRBD1 (5 bases). Germline V gives CDR1 MDHEN, CDR2 SYDVKM. CDR3 length equals 15 residues. V was trimmed by 3 bases and J by 1 base, leaving 10 bases between them. The CDR3 DNA is TGTGCCAGCAGTTTTGTCCCAGGGTCCTACAATGAGCAGTTCTTC. Translation gives CASSFVPGSYNEQFF.

V and J are TRBV5-4 and TRBJ1-1; the D gene is possibly TRBD1 (6 bases). This CDR3 is 14 amino acids long. The ends were cut back, 4 bases at V and 11 bases at J, with 21 bases in the middle. Germline CDR1 and CDR2: SGHNT and YYREEE (reference sequence). CDR3 sequence (DNA): TGTGCCAGCAGCCCCGTCGTGGGGGGGCGGTTGGCTTTCTTT. Translated, it gives CASSPVVGGRLAFF.

This clone was seen more than once but under ten times. This chain links TRBV7-9 with TRBJ1-2; 8 bases map to TRBD1. The CDR3 is 16 amino acids. With 8 bases clipped from V and 4 bases from J, the junction kept 15 bases outside the gene matches. Germline V CDR1 and CDR2: SEHNR, FQNEAQ (reference sequence). The CDR3 sequence is CASEPRGQGGGYGYTF. The CDR3 DNA reads as TGTGCCAGCGAACCGAGAGGACAGGGTGGAGGCTATGGCTACACCTTC.

The DNA of the CDR3 is TGTGCCAGCAGTTCCCGGCAGGGTGCGATATACGAGCAGTACTTC. This gives the protein CASSSRQGAIYEQYF. V gene TRBV27 combines with J gene TRBJ2-5, with D tentatively TRBD1 (5 bases). The J call may be wrong; the DNA end is better matched by TRBJ2-7. This CDR3 comprises 15 residues. Germline assignment: CDR1 MNHEY and CDR2 SMNVEV (reference sequence).

The genes are TRBV11-3 and TRBJ2-7; 7 bases are a match to TRBD1. This CDR3 region has 18 residues. Trimming removed 6 bases from V and 4 bases from J; junction bases left unmatched: 21. CDR1 and CDR2 from the germline V gene are SGHNT and YENEEA. CDR3 protein: CASSKRGPEDSHPYEQYF. The CDR3 DNA sequence: TGTGCCAGCAGTAAAAGGGGGCCGGAGGACTCCCACCCGTACGAGCAGTACTTC.

CDR3 in amino acids: CASSVGGDHEQYF. The CDR3, as DNA: TGTGCCAGCAGCGTAGGGGGAGACCACGAGCAGTACTTC. This chain uses TRBV9 with TRBJ2-7; a weak D match, TRBD2 (5 bases). Trimming cost V 0 bases and J 5 bases, with 9 bases left between them. Germline V gives CDR1 SGDLS, CDR2 YYNGEE. This CDR3 is built from 13 residues.

The chain employs TRBV29-1 and TRBJ2-1, with TRBD1 as a possible D gene (5 bases). Trimming removed 6 bases from V and 7 bases from J, with 13 bases in between. Germline V gene data show CDR1 as SQVTM and CDR2 as ANQGSEA. The CDR3 is 12 amino acids. In DNA form, the CDR3 reads TGCAGCGTCCCGCTCCAGGGTAATGAGCAGTTCTTC. The encoded protein is CSVPLQGNEQFF.

The gene calls are TRBV2 and TRBJ2-7, with a possible D match to TRBD1 (5 bases). V shed 6 bases and J shed 0 bases, with 12 bases lying between them. The CDR3 contains 14 residues. The germline gives CDR1 SNHLY, CDR2 FYNNEI. As DNA, the CDR3 is TGTGCCAGCAGAGCAGGGCGTAGCTCCTACGAGCAGTACTTC. It translates to CASRAGRSSYEQYF.

V gene TRBV5-1 combines with J gene TRBJ2-5; possible D gene TRBD2, 6 bases. The J call may be wrong; the DNA end is better matched by TRBJ2-7. The CDR3 has 16 residues. Germline V gene lookup returns CDR1 SGHRS and CDR2 YFSETQ. The CDR3 loop reads CASSATEEGRTYEQYF. CDR3 nucleotides: TGCGCCAGCAGCGCGACCGAGGAGGGTAGGACCTACGAGCAGTACTTC.

This clone has only a few counts. The rearrangement links TRBV5-1 to TRBJ2-3; D is perhaps TRBD2 (6 bases). This CDR3 is 15 amino acids long. The V and J ends lost 2 bases and 4 bases respectively, with 14 bases between them. Germline CDR1 SGHRS, CDR2 YFSETQ. Written as DNA, the CDR3 is TGCGCCAGCAGCTTAACTAGCCCTGGCGCAGATACGCAGTATTTT. As protein: CASSLTSPGADTQYF.

The chain combines TRBV4-1 with TRBJ2-7; TRBD2 matches 10 bases. V lost 6 bases, J lost 3 bases, and 17 bases stayed unmatched. CDR1 is MGHRA and CDR2 is YSYEKL in the germline V gene. The CDR3 is made up of 18 amino acids. The CDR3 region has the DNA TGCGCCAGCAGTCCTTACAATTTTCTAGCGGGAGAGGGCTACGAGCAGTACTTC. Amino acids: CASSPYNFLAGEGYEQYF.

The V call is TRBV10-3, the J call TRBJ2-2; 8 nucleotides match TRBD1. This CDR3 is built from 15 residues. Trimming took 6 bases from V and 3 from J; bases not matched to a gene: 6. Germline V gene sequence: CDR1 ENHRY, CDR2 SYGVKD. The CDR3 here is CAISWTGKDTGELFF. In DNA form, the CDR3 reads TGTGCCATCAGCTGGACAGGGAAAGACACCGGGGAGCTGTTTTTT.